This TCR beta chain was captured by sequencing in a study of T cells after yellow fever vaccination. Regarding the study as a whole: Most primary-vaccination clones reappeared after the booster (approximately 95% CD4, 88% CD8). It was a small share of clonotypes that appeared in both CD4 and CD8 compartments. There was a possibility that FACS-sorted repertoires contained abundant clonotypes contaminating from the bulk population.

At least ten counts were recorded for this clonotype. Antigen specificity is unknown. The V end was cut by 5 bases, the J end by 7 bases, with 14 bases between. The germline V gene encodes CDR1 SGHTA and CDR2 FQGNSA. The CDR3 is 13 amino acids. The TCR cDNA carried a universal primer site and UMIs from 5'RACE template switching. TCRdb recomputed calls from the 5' RACE reads with MiXCR, one row per CDR3 protein. The sample holds 500,000 to 650,000 distinct CDR3 sequences, around a sixth seen once. This sample comprised PBMCs, obtained about 5 days after the first yellow fever vaccination. The TCR sequence derives from a man aged 18 to 30 who received the YFV17D yellow fever vaccine. The rearrangement links TRBV7-2 to TRBJ1-2; D perhaps matches TRBD1 (5 bases). The DNA of the CDR3 is TGTGCCAGCAGCCCTTCCGCGGGGGGTGGCTACACCTTC. Its translation is CASSPSAGGGYTF.